This T cell receptor beta chain was sequenced during a study of blood T cells in healthy people across ages. With regard to this clonotype: What it binds is unknown. Mismatch with germline at one junction end may stem from a read error.

Germline V gives CDR1 LGHDT, CDR2 YNNKEL (reference sequence). The CDR3 extends over 13 amino acids. Findings and limits, study-wide: Per million T cells, the diversity of TCR beta decreased roughly linearly as age advanced. When set beside aged donors, long-lived donors presented more naive CD4+ cells and higher diversity.

A sample-barcoded 5' primer and a J-beta primer mix were used in a second PCR of roughly 6 to 11 cycles. TCRdb reanalysed the 5' RACE reads using MiXCR and keeps one entry per CDR3 protein. The sample has approximately 730,000 distinct CDR3 sequences, about 42% seen once. Source material: blood. This clonotype was obtained from a woman aged 55-69 years in good health. J is TRBJ1-2 and V is TRBV3-1; no clear D gene. CDR3 sequence: CASRQDLGHGYTF. Written as DNA, the CDR3 is TGTGCCAGCAGGCAAGATTTGGGCCATGGCTACACCTTC.